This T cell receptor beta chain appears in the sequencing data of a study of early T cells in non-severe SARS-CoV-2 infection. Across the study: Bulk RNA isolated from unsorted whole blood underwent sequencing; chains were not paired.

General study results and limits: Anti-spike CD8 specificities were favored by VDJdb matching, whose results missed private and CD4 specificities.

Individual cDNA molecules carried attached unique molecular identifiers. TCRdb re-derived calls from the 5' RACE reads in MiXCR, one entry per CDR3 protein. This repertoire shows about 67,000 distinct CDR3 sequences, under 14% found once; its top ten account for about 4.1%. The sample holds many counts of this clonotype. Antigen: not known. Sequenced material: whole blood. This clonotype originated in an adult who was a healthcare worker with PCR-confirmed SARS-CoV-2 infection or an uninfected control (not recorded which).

CDR3 sequence (DNA): TGTGCCAGCGTGCAGGGGAAAAACATTCAGTACTTC. It specifies CASVQGKNIQYF. The chain links TRBV6-1 to TRBJ2-4, with D possibly matching TRBD1 (6 bases). This CDR3 is built from 12 residues. Trimming removed 8 bases from V and 4 bases from J, with 9 bases in between. Germline CDR1 MNHNS, CDR2 SASEGT.